Listed here are 21 T cell receptor beta chains from one sample, sequenced in a study of cytomegalovirus exposure and HLA in healthy donors. In the PCR, 60 Vbeta and 13 Jbeta primers were used. This table comes from immunoSEQ multiplex PCR, and its TCRdb copy is limited to in-frame clones, with some not included. The profile shows 150,000 or so clones, 70% to 85% of them singletons. The source material was PBMCs. Source of these receptors: a woman aged 40 to 50 in good health and CMV-seronegative.

The chain carries TRBV28 and TRBJ1-5, with D perhaps TRBD1 (6 bases). V was trimmed by 2 bases and J by 4 bases, leaving 12 bases between them. Germline V gene data show CDR1 as MDHEN and CDR2 as SYDVKM. The CDR3 length is 15 residues. The CDR3 region has the DNA TGTGCCAGCAGTTTAAGGGGGGGAATAAATCAGCCCCAGCATTTT. Encoded protein: CASSLRGGINQPQHF.

The J gene is TRBJ1-1, the V gene TRBV7-3, with D possibly matching TRBD1 (5 bases). CDR1 is SGHTA, CDR2 FQGTGA, per germline. Trimming left V 4 bases short and J 8 bases short, with 11 bases between. CDR3 length equals 12 residues. The DNA for the CDR3 is TGTGCCAGCAGCTCCGGGGGTCCCGAAGCTTTCTTT. Translating gives CASSSGGPEAFF.

The chain combines TRBV18 with TRBJ1-5; perhaps TRBD1 as D (6 bases). Germline CDR1 is KGHSH and CDR2 is LQKENI. Trimming took off 2 bases at V and 4 bases at J, with 12 bases between the two ends. The CDR3 is made up of 15 amino acids. The CDR3 DNA is TGTGCCAGCTCACCATCCTCACAGGGAAATCAGCCCCAGCATTTT. Translating it yields CASSPSSQGNQPQHF.

V gene TRBV15 combines with J gene TRBJ2-7; D possibly corresponds to TRBD1 (6 bases). This CDR3 has 16 amino acids. Germline V gives CDR1 LNHNV, CDR2 YYDKDF (reference sequence). V gave up 1 base and J gave up 6 bases, with 19 bases separating them. The CDR3 DNA sequence: TGTGCCACCAGCAGAGGACCCGGGACACCGGGCGTCGAGCAGTACTTC. Residues: CATSRGPGTPGVEQYF.

The rearrangement joins TRBV7-2 to TRBJ2-5; 11 bases fit TRBD1. The tail of the sequence fits TRBJ2-7 better, so the J call may be wrong. The CDR3 is made up of 17 amino acids. Germline V gene sequence: CDR1 SGHTA, CDR2 FQGNSA. The CDR3 nucleotides read TGTGCCAGCAGCCCCCATATCTGGGACAGGGGGACTTACGAGCAGTACTTC. Its translation: CASSPHIWDRGTYEQYF.

The chain carries TRBV7-2 and TRBJ2-7; D might be TRBD1 (6 bases). In germline, CDR1 is SGHTA, CDR2 FQGNSA. V was pared by 6 bases and J by 1 base, with 10 bases between. The CDR3 runs 13 residues. CDR3 DNA: TGTGCCAGCAGTCACGGACAGTCCTACGAGCAGTACTTC. Translated: CASSHGQSYEQYF.

The CDR3 is CASSWRQGSNYGYTF. For the CDR3, the DNA is TGTGCCAGCAGTTGGAGACAGGGGAGCAACTATGGCTACACCTTC. The chain has TRBV6-5 and TRBJ1-2, with 8 bases identical to TRBD1. The CDR3 runs to 15 residues. The germline gives CDR1 MNHEY, CDR2 SVGAGI. V lost 4 bases, J lost 2 bases, and 6 bases stayed unmatched.

The rearrangement links TRBV6-1 to TRBJ2-1; the match to TRBD2 covers 8 bases. Germline V CDR1 and CDR2: MNHNS, SASEGT. CDR3 length: 15 residues. The trim removed 4 bases at V and 6 bases at J, leaving 8 bases unmatched. This chain's CDR3 is CASSGLAGGGNEQFF. CDR3 DNA: TGTGCCAGCAGTGGGCTTGCGGGAGGTGGCAATGAGCAGTTCTTC.

V usage is TRBV7-2 and J usage is TRBJ2-3; no reliable D call. The CDR3 spans 15 residues. The V gene's germline CDR1 is SGHTA and CDR2 FQGNSA. V was cut by 4 bases and J by 2 bases, with 13 bases left in between. The CDR3 region is CASSWLSSNTDTQYF. The CDR3 nucleotides read TGTGCCAGCAGCTGGTTAAGTAGCAACACAGATACGCAGTATTTT. The full variable domain, in which reference TRBV7-2 and TRBJ2-3 provide the parts outside the CDR3, is GAGVSQSPSNKVTEKGKDVELRCDPISGHTALYWYRQSLGQGLEFLIYFQGNSAPDKSGLPSDRFSAERTGGSVSTLTIQRTQQEDSAVYLCASSWLSSNTDTQYFGPGTRLTVL.

The chain couples TRBV10-3 to TRBJ2-1; 14 positions match TRBD2. Germline CDR1 ENHRY, CDR2 SYGVKD. Unmatched junction bases numbered 1, after V lost 0 bases and J lost 9 bases. There are 15 residues in the CDR3. CDR3 sequence: CAISESGLAGVEQFF. CDR3 sequence (DNA): TGTGCCATCAGTGAGTCGGGACTAGCGGGAGTTGAGCAGTTCTTC.

The V and J genes are TRBV9 and TRBJ2-7; the D gene is possibly TRBD2 (5 bases). V was shortened by 4 bases and J by 4 bases, with 21 bases between the two germline ends. Germline-derived CDR1 and CDR2 are SGDLS and YYNGEE. The length of the CDR3 is 16 residues. The DNA of the CDR3 is TGTGCCAGCAGCCCAACGACTACACGCGAGGCTTACGAGCAGTACTTC. This sequence encodes CASSPTTTREAYEQYF.

V is TRBV13 and J is TRBJ2-1; D is perhaps TRBD1 (5 bases). The germline CDR1 and CDR2 sequences are PRHDT and FYEKMQ (reference sequence). The V gene lost 2 bases and the J gene lost 0 bases, with 11 bases spanning the gap. The CDR3 is 16 amino acids. CDR3 protein: CASSLRGVFSYNEQFF. The CDR3 DNA sequence: TGTGCCAGCAGCTTAAGGGGCGTATTCTCCTACAATGAGCAGTTCTTC.

The gene calls are TRBV10-2 and TRBJ1-4; weak D call: TRBD1 (6 bases). Trimming cost V 0 bases and J 5 bases, with 13 bases left between them. CDR3 size: 16 residues. Germline values: CDR1 WSHSY, CDR2 SAAADI. DNA of the CDR3: TGCGCCAGCAGTGAGTCTTTGGGGGCCTTAAATGAAAAACTGTTTTTT. Its protein product is CASSESLGALNEKLFF.

The rearrangement joins TRBV29-1 to TRBJ2-3, with 7 positions matching TRBD2. After removal of 3 bases from V and 2 bases from J, the junction contained 5 bases not matched to a gene. CDR1 and CDR2 (germline): SQVTM, ANQGSEA. This CDR3 is 14 amino acids long. DNA for the CDR3: TGCAGCGTTGAGCGGGAGTTGGACACAGATACGCAGTATTTT. It specifies CSVERELDTDTQYF.

This clone has just one count. CDR3: CASQVITSGRALYNEQFF. As DNA, the CDR3 is TGTGCCAGCCAAGTTATTACTAGCGGGAGGGCCTTATACAATGAGCAGTTCTTC. The J gene is TRBJ2-1, the V gene TRBV27, with 13 bases that match TRBD2. V lost 8 bases and J lost 4; bases outside the gene matches: 14. CDR1 and CDR2 (germline): MNHEY, SMNVEV (reference sequence). This CDR3 spans 18 amino acids.

This chain connects TRBV28 to TRBJ1-6; a weak D match, TRBD1 (6 bases). This CDR3 region has 15 residues. Trimming pared 5 bases from V and 7 bases from J, leaving 15 bases between. Germline V gene sequence: CDR1 MDHEN, CDR2 SYDVKM. The CDR3 loop reads CASSPNRVGNSPLHF. The DNA of the CDR3 is TGTGCCAGCAGTCCCAACAGGGTGGGGAATTCACCCCTCCACTTT.

The rearrangement links TRBV7-2 to TRBJ1-6; possible D gene TRBD1, 5 bases. The CDR3 runs to 14 residues. Germline V gene data show CDR1 as SGHTA and CDR2 as FQGNSA. V lost 5 bases and J lost 6, with 11 bases in between. In DNA form, the CDR3 reads TGTGCCAGCAGCCTCCGACAGTTTAATTCACCCCTCCACTTT. Amino acid sequence: CASSLRQFNSPLHF.

This clone turned up a few times. Other nucleotide sequences in the sample specify the same CDR3. The chain couples TRBV5-4 to TRBJ2-1; D not certain. This CDR3 contains 12 residues. The V end lost 2 bases, the J end lost 6 bases, and 6 bases lay between the germline ends. Germline lookup yields CDR1 SGHNT and CDR2 YYREEE (reference sequence). CDR3 DNA sequence: TGTGCCAGCAGCTTTTCTGTCAATGAGCAGTTCTTC. This sequence encodes CASSFSVNEQFF.

This rearrangement joins TRBV5-1 to TRBJ2-3; D perhaps matches TRBD1 (6 bases). Germline V gene sequence: CDR1 SGHRS, CDR2 YFSETQ. With 0 bases removed from V and 5 bases from J, the gap between germline ends came to 16 bases. This CDR3 contains 16 residues. The DNA of the CDR3 is TGCGCCAGCAGCTTGGACGAAGGGGCAGGGGAAGATACGCAGTATTTT. Translation: CASSLDEGAGEDTQYF. The whole variable domain, remainder taken from reference TRBV5-1 and TRBJ2-3, is KAGVTQTPRYLIKTRGQQVTLSCSPISGHRSVSWYQQTPGQGLQFLFEYFSETQRNKGNFPGRFSGRQFSNSRSEMNVSTLELGDSALYLCASSLDEGAGEDTQYFGPGTRLTVL.

Details on this clone: At one end, the junction sequence differs from germline, possibly due to a read error. The chain carries TRBV7-9 and TRBJ2-3; 8 nucleotides match TRBD2. The CDR3 is made up of 17 amino acids. The germline gives CDR1 SEHNR, CDR2 FQNEAQ (reference sequence). CDR3 DNA: TGTTCCAGCAGCTCGTCACTAGCGGACGAGAATACAGATACGCAGTATTTT. It is translated as CSSSSSLADENTDTQYF.

This clone was observed a handful of times. This rearrangement joins TRBV9 to TRBJ1-2; D uncertain. The CDR3 extends over 12 amino acids. The V gene lost 3 bases and the J gene lost 2 bases, with 5 bases spanning the gap. Germline V gene data show CDR1 as SGDLS and CDR2 as YYNGEE. CDR3 residues: CASSALNYGYTF. CDR3 sequence (DNA): TGTGCCAGCAGCGCTCTAAACTATGGCTACACCTTC.